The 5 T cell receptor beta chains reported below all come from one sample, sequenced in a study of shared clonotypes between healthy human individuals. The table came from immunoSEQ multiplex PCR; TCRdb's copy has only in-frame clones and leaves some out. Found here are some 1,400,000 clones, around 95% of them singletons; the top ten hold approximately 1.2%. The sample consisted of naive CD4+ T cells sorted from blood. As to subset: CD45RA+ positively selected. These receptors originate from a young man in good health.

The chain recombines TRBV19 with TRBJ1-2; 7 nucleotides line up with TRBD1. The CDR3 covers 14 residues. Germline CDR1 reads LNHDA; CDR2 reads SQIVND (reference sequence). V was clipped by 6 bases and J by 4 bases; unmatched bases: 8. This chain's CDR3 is CASSRDSRIYGYTF. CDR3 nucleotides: TGTGCCAGTAGCCGGGACAGCCGGATCTATGGCTACACCTTC.

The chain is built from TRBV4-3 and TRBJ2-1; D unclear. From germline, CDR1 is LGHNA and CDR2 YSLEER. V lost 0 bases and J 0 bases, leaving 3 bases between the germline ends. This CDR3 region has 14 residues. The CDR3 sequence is CASSQDFSYNEQFF. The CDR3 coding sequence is TGCGCCAGCAGCCAAGACTTCTCCTACAATGAGCAGTTCTTC.

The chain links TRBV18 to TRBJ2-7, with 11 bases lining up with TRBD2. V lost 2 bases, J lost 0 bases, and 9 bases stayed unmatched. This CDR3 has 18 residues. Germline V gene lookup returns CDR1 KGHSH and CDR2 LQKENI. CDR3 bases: TGTGCCAGCTCACCAATAAGACTAGCGGGACCTAGCTCCTACGAGCAGTACTTC. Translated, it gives CASSPIRLAGPSSYEQYF.

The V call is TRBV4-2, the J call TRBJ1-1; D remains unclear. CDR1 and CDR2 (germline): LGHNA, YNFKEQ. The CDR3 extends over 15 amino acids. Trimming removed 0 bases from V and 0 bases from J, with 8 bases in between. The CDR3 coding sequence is TGTGCCAGCAGCCAAGAGAGCAGGATGAACACTGAAGCTTTCTTT. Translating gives CASSQESRMNTEAFF.

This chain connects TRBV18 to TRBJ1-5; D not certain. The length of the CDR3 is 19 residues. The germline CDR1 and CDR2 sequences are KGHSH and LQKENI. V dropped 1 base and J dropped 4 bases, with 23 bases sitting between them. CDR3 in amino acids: CASSPLRNGGSALNQPQHF. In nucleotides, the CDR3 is TGTGCCAGCTCACCACTTAGGAACGGCGGATCGGCCCTAAATCAGCCCCAGCATTTT.